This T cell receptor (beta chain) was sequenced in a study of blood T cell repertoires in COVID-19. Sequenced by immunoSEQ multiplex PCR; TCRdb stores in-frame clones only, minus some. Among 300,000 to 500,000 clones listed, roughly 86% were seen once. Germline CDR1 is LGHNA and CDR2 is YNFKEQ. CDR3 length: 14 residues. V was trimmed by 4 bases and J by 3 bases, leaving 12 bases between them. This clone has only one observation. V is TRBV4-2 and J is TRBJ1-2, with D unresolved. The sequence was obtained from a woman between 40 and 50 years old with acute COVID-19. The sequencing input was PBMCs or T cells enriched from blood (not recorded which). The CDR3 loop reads CASSPGLTDYGYTF. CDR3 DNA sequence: TGTGCCAGCAGCCCAGGACTGACGGACTATGGCTACACCTTC.